This T cell receptor (beta chain) was retrieved from a study of T cell clonality in common variable immunodeficiency. General study findings and limits: CVID subjects shared fewer TCRbeta clones than healthy controls did. Common variable immunodeficiency TCR beta sequences reportedly had fewer deletions and N-nucleotide insertions. T cell subpopulation sequencing would be needed to explain CVID clonality.

Many counts were recorded for this clone. What it binds is unknown. The CDR3 end falls 3 residues outside the read, so it is completed with the germline J gene. The method was immunoSEQ multiplex PCR; TCRdb's version includes in-frame clones alone and lacks a portion of them. The record shows more than 30,000 clones for this sample, with no singletons present. Trimming took off 8 bases at V and 1 base at J, with 5 bases between the two ends. Germline lookup yields CDR1 MDHEN and CDR2 SYDVKM. The CDR3 sequence is 11 residues long. The chain recombines TRBV28 with TRBJ1-1; D is undetermined. The sample consisted of peripheral blood mononuclear cells. The clonotype was recovered from a person aged 18 to 75 in good health. Partial CDR3 DNA: TGTGCCAGCTACAAGAACACTGAA. Translation gives CASYKNTE. The entire CDR3 is CASYKNTEAFF.